This TCR beta chain is drawn from a study of spatial heterogeneity in lung cancer. Study results and caveats: At resection, ubiquitous expanded tumor TCRs appeared in blood more than at follow-up.

A single record per CDR3 protein comes from TCRdb applying MiXCR to the 5' RACE reads. Among fewer than 5,000 distinct CDR3 sequences listed, roughly a quarter were seen once. Described time point: sample taken at primary tumor resection. Frozen PBMC, nontumor lung or tumor provided whole RNA, which was sequenced unsorted. Germline lookup yields CDR1 MGHRA and CDR2 YSYEKL. V was cut by 1 base and J by 4 bases, with 15 bases left in between. The CDR3 consists of 16 residues. To note about this clonotype: Its matching antigen is unknown. Since the library was made to target alpha chains, this beta chain is a stray read and its abundance is not meaningful.

This chain joins TRBV4-1 and TRBJ2-3; D possibly corresponds to TRBD2 (5 bases). The sequenced sample was PBMCs, obtained at surgery. This clonotype originated in a female donor with early-stage non-small cell lung cancer. For the CDR3, the DNA is TGCGCCAGCAGCCAAGTATCCACTAGTGCATCAGATACGCAGTATTTT. Amino acid sequence: CASSQVSTSASDTQYF.